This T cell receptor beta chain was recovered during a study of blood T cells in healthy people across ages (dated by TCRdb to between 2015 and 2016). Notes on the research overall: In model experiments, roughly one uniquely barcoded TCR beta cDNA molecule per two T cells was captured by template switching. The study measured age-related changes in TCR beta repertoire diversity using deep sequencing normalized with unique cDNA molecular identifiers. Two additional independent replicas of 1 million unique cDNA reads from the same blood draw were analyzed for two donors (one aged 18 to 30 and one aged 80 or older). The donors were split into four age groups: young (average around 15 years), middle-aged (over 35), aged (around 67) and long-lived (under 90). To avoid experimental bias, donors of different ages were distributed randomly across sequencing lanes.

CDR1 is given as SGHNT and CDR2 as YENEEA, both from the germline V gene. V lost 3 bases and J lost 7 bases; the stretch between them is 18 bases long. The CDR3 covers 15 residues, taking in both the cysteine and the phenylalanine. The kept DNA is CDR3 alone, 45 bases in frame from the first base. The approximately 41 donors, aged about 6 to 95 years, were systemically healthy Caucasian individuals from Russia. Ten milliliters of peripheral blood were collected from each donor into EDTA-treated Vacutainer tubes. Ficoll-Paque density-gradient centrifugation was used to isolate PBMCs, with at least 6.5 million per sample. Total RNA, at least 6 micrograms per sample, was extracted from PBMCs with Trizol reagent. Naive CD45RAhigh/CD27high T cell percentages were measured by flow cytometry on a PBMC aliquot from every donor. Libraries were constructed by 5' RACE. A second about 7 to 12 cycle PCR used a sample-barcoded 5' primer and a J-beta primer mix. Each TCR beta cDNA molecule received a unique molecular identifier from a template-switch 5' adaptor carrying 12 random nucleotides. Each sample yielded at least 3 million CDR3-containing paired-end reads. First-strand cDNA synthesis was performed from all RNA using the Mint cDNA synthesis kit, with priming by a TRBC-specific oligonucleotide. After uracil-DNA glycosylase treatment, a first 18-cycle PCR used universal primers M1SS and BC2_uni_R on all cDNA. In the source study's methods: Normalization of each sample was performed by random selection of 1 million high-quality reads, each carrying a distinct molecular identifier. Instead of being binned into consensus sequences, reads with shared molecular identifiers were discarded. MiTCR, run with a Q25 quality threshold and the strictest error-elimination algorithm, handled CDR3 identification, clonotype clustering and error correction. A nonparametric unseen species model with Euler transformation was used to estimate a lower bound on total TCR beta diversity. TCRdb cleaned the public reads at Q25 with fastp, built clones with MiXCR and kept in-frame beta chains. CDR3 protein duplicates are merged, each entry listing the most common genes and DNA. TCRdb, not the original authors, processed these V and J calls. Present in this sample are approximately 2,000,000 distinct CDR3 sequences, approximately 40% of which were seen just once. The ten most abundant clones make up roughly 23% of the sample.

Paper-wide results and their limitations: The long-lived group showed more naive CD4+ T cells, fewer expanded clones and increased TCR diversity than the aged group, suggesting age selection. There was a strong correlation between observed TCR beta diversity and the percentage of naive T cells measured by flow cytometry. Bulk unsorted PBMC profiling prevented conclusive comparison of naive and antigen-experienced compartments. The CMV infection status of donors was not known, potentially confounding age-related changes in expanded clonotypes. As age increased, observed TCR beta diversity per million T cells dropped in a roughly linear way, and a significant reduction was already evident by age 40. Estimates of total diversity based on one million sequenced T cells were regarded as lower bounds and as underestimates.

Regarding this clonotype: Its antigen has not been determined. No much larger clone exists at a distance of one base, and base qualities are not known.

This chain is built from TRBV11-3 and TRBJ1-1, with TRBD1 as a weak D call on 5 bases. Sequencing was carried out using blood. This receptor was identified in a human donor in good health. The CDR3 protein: CASSFSVSGYNEAFF. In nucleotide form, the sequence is TGTGCCAGCAGCTTTTCTGTATCAGGGTACAATGAAGCTTTCTTT.